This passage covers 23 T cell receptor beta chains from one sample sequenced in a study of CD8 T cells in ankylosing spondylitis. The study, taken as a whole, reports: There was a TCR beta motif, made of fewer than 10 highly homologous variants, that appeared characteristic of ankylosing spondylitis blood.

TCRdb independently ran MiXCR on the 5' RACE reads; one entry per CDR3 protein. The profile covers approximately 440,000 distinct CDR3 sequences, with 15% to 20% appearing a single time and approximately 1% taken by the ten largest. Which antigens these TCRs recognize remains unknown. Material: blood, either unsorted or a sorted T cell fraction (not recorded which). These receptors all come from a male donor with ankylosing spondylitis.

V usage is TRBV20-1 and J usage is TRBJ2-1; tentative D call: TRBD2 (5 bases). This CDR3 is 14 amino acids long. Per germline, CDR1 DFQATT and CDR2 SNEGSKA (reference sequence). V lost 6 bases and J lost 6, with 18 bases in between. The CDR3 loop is CSASELGGGNEQFF. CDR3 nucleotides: TGCAGTGCCTCCGAGCTTGGCGGAGGCAATGAGCAGTTCTTC.

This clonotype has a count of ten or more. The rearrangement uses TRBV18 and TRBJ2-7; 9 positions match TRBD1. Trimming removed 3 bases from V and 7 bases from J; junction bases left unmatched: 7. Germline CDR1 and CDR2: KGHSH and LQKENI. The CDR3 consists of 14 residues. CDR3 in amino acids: CASSPRDRDSEQYF. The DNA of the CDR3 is TGTGCCAGCTCACCCCGGGACAGGGATAGTGAGCAGTACTTC.

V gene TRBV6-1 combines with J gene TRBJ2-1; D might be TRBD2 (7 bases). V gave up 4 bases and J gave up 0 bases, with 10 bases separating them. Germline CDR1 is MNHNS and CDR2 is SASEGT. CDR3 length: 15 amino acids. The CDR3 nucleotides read TGTGCCAGCAGTGGGGCGGGGGCCTCCTACAATGAGCAGTTCTTC. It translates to CASSGAGASYNEQFF.

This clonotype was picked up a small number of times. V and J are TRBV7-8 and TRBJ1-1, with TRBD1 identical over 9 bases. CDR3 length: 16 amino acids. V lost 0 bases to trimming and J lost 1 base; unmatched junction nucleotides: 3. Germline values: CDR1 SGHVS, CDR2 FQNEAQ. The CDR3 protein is CASSLAMGQGNTEAFF. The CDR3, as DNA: TGTGCCAGCAGCTTAGCGATGGGACAGGGGAACACTGAAGCTTTCTTT.

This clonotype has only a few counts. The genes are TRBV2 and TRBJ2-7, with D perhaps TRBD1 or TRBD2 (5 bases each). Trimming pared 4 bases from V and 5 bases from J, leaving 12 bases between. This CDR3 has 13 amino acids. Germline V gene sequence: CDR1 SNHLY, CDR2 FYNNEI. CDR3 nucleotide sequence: TGTGCCAGCAGTGTGAACCGGGACCACGAGCAGTACTTC. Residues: CASSVNRDHEQYF.

The CDR3 region is CAISGTRTEAFF. CDR3 coding DNA: TGTGCCATCAGCGGGACGCGCACTGAAGCTTTCTTT. The chain recombines TRBV10-3 with TRBJ1-1; perhaps TRBD1 as D (5 bases). From germline, CDR1 is ENHRY and CDR2 SYGVKD. V was pared by 6 bases and J by 4 bases, with 9 bases between. This CDR3 has 12 residues.

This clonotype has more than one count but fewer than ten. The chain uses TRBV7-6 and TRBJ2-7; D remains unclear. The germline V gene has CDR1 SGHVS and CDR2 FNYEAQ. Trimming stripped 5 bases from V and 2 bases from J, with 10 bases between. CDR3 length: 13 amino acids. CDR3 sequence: CASSPSFAYEQYF. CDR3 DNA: TGTGCCAGCAGCCCCTCATTTGCCTACGAGCAGTACTTC.

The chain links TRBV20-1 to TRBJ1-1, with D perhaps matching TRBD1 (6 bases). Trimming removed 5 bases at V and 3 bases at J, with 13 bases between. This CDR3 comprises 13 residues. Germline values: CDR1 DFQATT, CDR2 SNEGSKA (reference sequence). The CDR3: CSAWRAGDTEAFF. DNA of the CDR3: TGCAGTGCTTGGCGAGCAGGGGACACTGAAGCTTTCTTT.

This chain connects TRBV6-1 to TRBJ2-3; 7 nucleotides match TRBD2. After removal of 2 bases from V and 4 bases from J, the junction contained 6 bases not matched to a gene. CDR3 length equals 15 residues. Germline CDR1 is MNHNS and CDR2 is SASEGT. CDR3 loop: CASSESPSGADTQYF. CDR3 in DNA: TGTGCCAGCAGTGAATCCCCAAGCGGGGCAGATACGCAGTATTTT.

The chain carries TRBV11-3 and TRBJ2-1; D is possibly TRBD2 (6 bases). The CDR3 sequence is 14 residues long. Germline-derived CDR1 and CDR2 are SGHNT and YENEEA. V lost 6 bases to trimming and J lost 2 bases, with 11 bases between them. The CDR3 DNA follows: TGTGCCAGCAGACCTACGGGGGCCTACAATGAGCAGTTCTTC. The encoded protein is CASRPTGAYNEQFF.

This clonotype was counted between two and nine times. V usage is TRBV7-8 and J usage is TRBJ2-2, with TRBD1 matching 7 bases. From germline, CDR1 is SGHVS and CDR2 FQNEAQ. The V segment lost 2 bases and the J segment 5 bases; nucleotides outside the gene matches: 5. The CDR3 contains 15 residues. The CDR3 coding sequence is TGTGCCAGCAGCTTAAACAGGGGCGGGACCGGGGAGCTGTTTTTT. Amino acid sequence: CASSLNRGGTGELFF.

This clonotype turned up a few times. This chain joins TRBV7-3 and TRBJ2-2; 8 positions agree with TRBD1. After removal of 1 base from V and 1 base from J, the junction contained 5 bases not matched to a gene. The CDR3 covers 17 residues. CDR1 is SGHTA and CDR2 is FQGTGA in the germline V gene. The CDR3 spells CASSLRPGQVNTGELFF. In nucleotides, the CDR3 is TGTGCCAGCAGCTTAAGGCCGGGACAGGTGAACACCGGGGAGCTGTTTTTT. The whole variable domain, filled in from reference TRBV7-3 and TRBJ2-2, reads GAGVSQTPSNKVTEKGKYVELRCDPISGHTALYWYRQSLGQGPEFLIYFQGTGAADDSGLPNDRFFAVRPEGSVSTLKIQRTERGDSAVYLCASSLRPGQVNTGELFFGEGSRLTVL.

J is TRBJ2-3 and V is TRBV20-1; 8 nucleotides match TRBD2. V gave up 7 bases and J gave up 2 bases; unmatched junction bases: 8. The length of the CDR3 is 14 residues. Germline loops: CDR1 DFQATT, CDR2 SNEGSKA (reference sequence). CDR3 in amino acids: CSGGSGAHTDTQYF. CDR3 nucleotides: TGCAGTGGGGGTAGCGGGGCCCACACAGATACGCAGTATTTT.

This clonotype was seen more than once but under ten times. CDR3 in amino acids: CASSLTGSPREKLFF. The DNA for the CDR3 is TGTGCCAGCAGCCTTACTGGGTCGCCACGAGAAAAACTGTTTTTT. V is TRBV27 and J is TRBJ1-4; D remains ambiguous. V was clipped by 6 bases and J by 8 bases, with 19 bases between them. The CDR3 length is 15 residues. The germline V gene encodes CDR1 MNHEY and CDR2 SMNVEV (reference sequence). Looking up the rest from reference TRBV27 and TRBJ1-4 gives the full variable domain: EAQVTQNPRYLITVTGKKLTVTCSQNMNHEYMSWYRQDPGLGLRQIYYSMNVEVTDKGDVPEGYKVSRKEKRNFPLILESPSPNQTSLYFCASSLTGSPREKLFFGSGTQLSVL.

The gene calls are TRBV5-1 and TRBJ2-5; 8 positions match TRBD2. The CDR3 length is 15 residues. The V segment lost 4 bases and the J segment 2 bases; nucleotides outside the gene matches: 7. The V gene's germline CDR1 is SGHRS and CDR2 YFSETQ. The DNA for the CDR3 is TGCGCCAGCAGCCCGGGGGGGACACTTCAAGAGACCCAGTACTTC. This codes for CASSPGGTLQETQYF.

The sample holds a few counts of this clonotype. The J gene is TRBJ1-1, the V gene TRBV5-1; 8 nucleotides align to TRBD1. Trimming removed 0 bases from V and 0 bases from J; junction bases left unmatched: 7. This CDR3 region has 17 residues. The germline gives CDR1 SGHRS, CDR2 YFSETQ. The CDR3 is CASSLAPGQAMNTEAFF. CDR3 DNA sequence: TGCGCCAGCAGCTTGGCCCCGGGACAGGCAATGAACACTGAAGCTTTCTTT.

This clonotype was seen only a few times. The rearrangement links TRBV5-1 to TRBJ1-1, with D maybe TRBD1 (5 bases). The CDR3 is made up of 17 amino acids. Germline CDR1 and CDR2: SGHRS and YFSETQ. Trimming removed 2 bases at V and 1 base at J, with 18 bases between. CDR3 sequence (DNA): TGCGCCAGCAGCTTTAGCTCTAAGGGGTGGGAGAACACTGAAGCTTTCTTT. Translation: CASSFSSKGWENTEAFF.

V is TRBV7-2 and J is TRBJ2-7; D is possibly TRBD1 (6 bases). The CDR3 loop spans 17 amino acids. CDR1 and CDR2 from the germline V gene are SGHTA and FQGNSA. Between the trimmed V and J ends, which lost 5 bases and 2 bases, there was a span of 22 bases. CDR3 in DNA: TGTGCCAGCAGCACGCCCGCCTGGGGGCCCCCCACCTACGAGCAGTACTTC. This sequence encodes CASSTPAWGPPTYEQYF.

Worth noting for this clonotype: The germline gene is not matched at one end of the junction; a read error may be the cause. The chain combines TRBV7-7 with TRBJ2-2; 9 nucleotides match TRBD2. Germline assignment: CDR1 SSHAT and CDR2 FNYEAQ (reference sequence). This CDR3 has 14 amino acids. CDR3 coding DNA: TGTGCTAGCAGCATGGGACTAGCCACCGGGGAGCTGTTTTTT. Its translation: CASSMGLATGELFF.

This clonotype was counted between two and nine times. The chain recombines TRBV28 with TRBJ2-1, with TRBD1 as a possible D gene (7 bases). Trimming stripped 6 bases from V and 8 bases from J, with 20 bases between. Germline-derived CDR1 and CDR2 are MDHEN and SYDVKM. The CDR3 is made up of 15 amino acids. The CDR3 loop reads CASRSARGRIDEQFF. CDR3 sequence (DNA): TGTGCCAGCAGATCCGCCAGGGGGAGGATCGATGAGCAGTTCTTC.

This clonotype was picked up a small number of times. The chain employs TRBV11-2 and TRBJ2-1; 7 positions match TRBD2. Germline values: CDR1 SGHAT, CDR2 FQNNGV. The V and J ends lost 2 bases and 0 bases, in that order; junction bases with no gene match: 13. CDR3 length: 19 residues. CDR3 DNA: TGTGCCAGCAGCTTAATCCTTAGGCAGCGGGAAAGCTCCTACAATGAGCAGTTCTTC. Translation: CASSLILRQRESSYNEQFF.

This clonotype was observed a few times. The CDR3, as DNA: TGTGCCACCAGTGATCCCCGCGAGGGACAGGGGACGGCCCAGCATTTT. It codes for CATSDPREGQGTAQHF. This chain uses TRBV24-1 with TRBJ1-5, with 10 bases lining up with TRBD1. Germline V lookup: CDR1 KGHDR, CDR2 SFDVKD. The junction had 12 bases not matched to a gene; V was cut back by 3 bases and J by 11 bases. The CDR3 has 16 amino acids.

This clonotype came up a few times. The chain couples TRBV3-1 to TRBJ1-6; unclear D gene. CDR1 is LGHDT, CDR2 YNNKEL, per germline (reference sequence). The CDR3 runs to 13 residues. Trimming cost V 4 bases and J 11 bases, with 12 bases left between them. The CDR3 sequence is CASSLSLSAPLHF. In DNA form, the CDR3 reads TGTGCCAGCAGCCTAAGCCTAAGTGCACCCCTCCACTTT. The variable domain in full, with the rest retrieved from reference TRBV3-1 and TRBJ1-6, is DTAVSQTPKYLVTQMGNDKSIKCEQNLGHDTMYWYKQDSKKFLKIMFSYNNKELIINETVPNRFSPKSPDKAHLNLHINSLELGDSAVYFCASSLSLSAPLHFGNGTRLTVT.